This TCR beta chain derives from a study of regulatory T cells. Sorting split CD4+ cells into CD25-high CD127-low Tregs and CD25-low CD127-high conventional T cells. The V end lost 6 bases, the J end lost 1 base, and 10 bases lay between the germline ends. The CDR3 is 14 residues long. Germline CDR1 is MDHEN and CDR2 is SYDVKM. Notes on this clone: What it binds is not known.

General observations from the study: In CD3G-deficient patients, conventional CD4+ T cells were enriched for hydrophobic CDR3 residues at positions 6 and 7.

The primer mix had 52 TRBV and 13 TRBJ primers. Repertoires were generated with immunoSEQ multiplex PCR, while TCRdb's copy carries only in-frame clones and drops some. The repertoire holds almost 30,000 clones, with just under 95% as singletons. The sequence derives from a person aged 18 to 30 with CD3G deficiency. V gene TRBV28 combines with J gene TRBJ1-5; D is unclear. The sequenced sample consisted of conventional CD4+ T cells sorted from blood. The CDR3 loop is CASSLPGSNQPQHF. The CDR3 bases are TGTGCCAGCAGCCTCCCCGGGAGCAATCAGCCCCAGCATTTT.